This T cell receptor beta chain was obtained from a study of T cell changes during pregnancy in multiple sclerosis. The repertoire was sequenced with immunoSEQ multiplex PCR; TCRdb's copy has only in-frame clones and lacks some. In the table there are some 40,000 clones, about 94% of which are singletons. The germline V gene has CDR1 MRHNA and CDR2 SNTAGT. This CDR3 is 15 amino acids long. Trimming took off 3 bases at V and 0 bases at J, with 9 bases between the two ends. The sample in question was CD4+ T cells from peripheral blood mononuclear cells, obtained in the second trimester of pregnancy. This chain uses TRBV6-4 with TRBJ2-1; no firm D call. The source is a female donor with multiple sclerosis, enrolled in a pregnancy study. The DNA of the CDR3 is TGTGCCAGCAGTGAAGCTAGGAGCTCCTACAATGAGCAGTTCTTC. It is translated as CASSEARSSYNEQFF.